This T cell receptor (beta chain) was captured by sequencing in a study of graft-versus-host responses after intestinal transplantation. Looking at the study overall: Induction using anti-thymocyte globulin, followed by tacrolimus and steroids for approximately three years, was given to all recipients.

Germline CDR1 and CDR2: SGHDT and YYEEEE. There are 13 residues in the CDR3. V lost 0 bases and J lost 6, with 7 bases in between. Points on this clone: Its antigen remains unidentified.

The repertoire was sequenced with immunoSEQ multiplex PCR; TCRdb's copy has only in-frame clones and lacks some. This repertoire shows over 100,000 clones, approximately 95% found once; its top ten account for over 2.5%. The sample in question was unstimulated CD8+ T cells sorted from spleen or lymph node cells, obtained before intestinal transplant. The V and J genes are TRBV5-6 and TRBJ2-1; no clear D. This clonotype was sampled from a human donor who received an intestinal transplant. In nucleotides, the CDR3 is TGTGCCAGCAGCTTGGGGGTAGGCAATGAGCAGTTCTTC. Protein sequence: CASSLGVGNEQFF. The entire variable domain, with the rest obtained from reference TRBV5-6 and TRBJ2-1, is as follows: DAGVTQSPTHLIKTRGQQVTLRCSPKSGHDTVSWYQQALGQGPQFIFQYYEEEERQRGNFPDRFSGHQFPNYSSELNVNALLLGDSALYLCASSLGVGNEQFFGPGTRLTVL.